The 5 T cell receptor beta chains listed next were all sequenced from one sample in a study of radiotherapy plus CTLA-4 blockade in lung cancer. This table comes from immunoSEQ multiplex PCR, and its TCRdb copy is limited to in-frame clones, with some not included. The table has under 65,000 clones, approximately 80% seen once. The sample here was peripheral blood, taken from a patient treated with radiotherapy plus ipilimumab. Source of these receptors: a human donor with non-small cell lung cancer whose response to radiotherapy plus ipilimumab could not be evaluated.

This clone ranks as medium-sized. The chain has TRBV5-6 and TRBJ2-7, with 8 bases that match TRBD1. Germline CDR1 SGHDT, CDR2 YYEEEE. CDR3 size: 14 residues. Losses at the gene ends were 4 bases for V and 6 bases for J; bases not matched to a gene: 9. CDR3 nucleotides: TGTGCCAGCAGCCCTGGACAGGGCGAGCGCGAGCAGTACTTC. It yields the protein CASSPGQGEREQYF.

The table lists this clone with a few counts. J is TRBJ1-1 and V is TRBV6-5; tentative D call: TRBD1 (6 bases). Germline lookup yields CDR1 MNHEY and CDR2 SVGAGI. V lost 4 bases, J lost 1 base, and 16 bases lay in between. CDR3 length: 16 residues. The CDR3 DNA sequence: TGTGCCAGCAGTTCCCGTCCCGGGACACAGAACACTGAAGCTTTCTTT. This codes for CASSSRPGTQNTEAFF.

The chain couples TRBV28 to TRBJ2-1; D is undetermined. The CDR3 contains 15 residues. V lost 2 bases and J lost 2, with 10 bases in between. The germline V gene encodes CDR1 MDHEN and CDR2 SYDVKM. The CDR3 region is CASSLPRAAYNEQFF. CDR3 nucleotides: TGTGCCAGCAGTTTACCACGTGCAGCCTACAATGAGCAGTTCTTC. The full variable domain, completed using reference TRBV28 and TRBJ2-1, is DVKVTQSSRYLVKRTGEKVFLECVQDMDHENMFWYRQDPGLGLRLIYFSYDVKMKEKGDIPEGYSVSREKKERFSLILESASTNQTSMYLCASSLPRAAYNEQFFGPGTRLTVL.

CDR3 sequence: CASSLGSSTDTQYF. For the CDR3, the DNA is TGTGCCAGCAGCTTAGGCTCTAGCACAGATACGCAGTATTTT. V and J are TRBV7-3 and TRBJ2-3; D not certain. Germline values: CDR1 SGHTA, CDR2 FQGTGA. The CDR3 consists of 14 residues. Trimming removed 2 bases at V and 0 bases at J, with 6 bases between.

CDR3 in DNA: TGTGCCAGCACCCCTTCACGGAAGACTCCTAGCGATGAGCAGTTCTTC. Its translation: CASTPSRKTPSDEQFF. V usage is TRBV9 and J usage is TRBJ2-1; D is perhaps TRBD2 (6 bases). Per the germline V gene, CDR1 is SGDLS and CDR2 is YYNGEE. The CDR3 consists of 16 residues. Trimming took 6 bases from V and 8 from J, leaving 24 bases between them.